This T cell receptor (beta chain) derives from a study of identifying expanded T cells in peripheral blood. During the collection period, no donor immune events like infections were recorded. A note on this clone: Antigen: not known.

Study-wide findings and caveats: About 1.2 clones differed between technical replicates, versus roughly 17 and 20 over time. Variance in clone template counts between approximately two-week samples significantly increased with total template count across all healthy donors.

The CDR3 is made up of 13 amino acids. The V gene's germline CDR1 is LNHDA and CDR2 SQIVND (reference sequence). With 4 bases removed from V and 4 bases from J, the gap between germline ends came to 9 bases. TCRdb's copy holds only in-frame clones and misses some; the assay was immunoSEQ multiplex PCR. The sample consists of 80,000 or so clones, almost 85% of them appearing once. The receptor's source is a person aged 18 to 75 in good health. J is TRBJ2-3 and V is TRBV19, with D hard to call. Sequenced sample: blood. The CDR3, as DNA: TGTGCCAGTAGTACCGGACGGCCAGATACGCAGTATTTT. Residues: CASSTGRPDTQYF.